The T cell receptor beta chain described here comes from a study of shared clonotypes between healthy human individuals. TCRdb keeps only in-frame clones here, not all; method: immunoSEQ multiplex PCR. This table holds roughly 2,300,000 clones, roughly 92% found once. This CDR3 has 12 residues. Germline lookup yields CDR1 MNHNS and CDR2 SASEGT. V lost 6 bases, J lost 1 base, and 7 bases lay in between. The sequenced sample was naive CD4+ T cells from PBMCs. Documented subset: CD45RA+ positively selected. This chain joins TRBV6-1 and TRBJ2-7; D may be TRBD1 (5 bases). The clonotype was recovered from a man aged 18 to 29 in good health. Some clones in this sample may be carry-over from other donors' samples. The CDR3 region is CASSGQSYEQYF. The CDR3 DNA reads as TGTGCCAGCAGCGGACAATCCTACGAGCAGTACTTC.